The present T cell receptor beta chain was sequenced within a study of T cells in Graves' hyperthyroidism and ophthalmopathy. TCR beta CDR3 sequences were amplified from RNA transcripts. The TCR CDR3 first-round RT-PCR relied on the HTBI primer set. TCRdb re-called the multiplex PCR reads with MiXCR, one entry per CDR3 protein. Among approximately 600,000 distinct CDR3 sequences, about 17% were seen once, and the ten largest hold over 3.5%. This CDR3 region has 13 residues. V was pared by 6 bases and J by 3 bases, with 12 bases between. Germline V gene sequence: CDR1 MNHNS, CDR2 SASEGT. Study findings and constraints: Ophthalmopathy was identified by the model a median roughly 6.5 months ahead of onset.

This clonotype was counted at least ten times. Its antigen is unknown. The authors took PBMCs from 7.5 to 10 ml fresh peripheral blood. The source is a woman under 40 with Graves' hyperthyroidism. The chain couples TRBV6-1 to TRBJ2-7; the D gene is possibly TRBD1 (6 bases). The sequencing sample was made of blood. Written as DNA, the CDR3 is TGTGCCAGCAGCACAGGGAGCATCTACGAGCAGTACTTC. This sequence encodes CASSTGSIYEQYF.